Presented here are 23 T cell receptor beta chains from one specimen sequenced in a study of blood T cell repertoires in COVID-19. Assay: immunoSEQ multiplex PCR; the TCRdb copy retains only in-frame clones and omits some. The table has 120,000 or so clones, roughly 87% seen once; the top ten hold 5% to 7.5%. The specimen sequenced was peripheral blood. The receptors derive from a man aged 80 or over with active or convalescent COVID-19.

Turning to this clone: Distinct nucleotide sequences in the sample also encode this CDR3. The chain combines TRBV19 with TRBJ1-3, with 8 nucleotides matching TRBD1. The CDR3 totals 16 residues. V trimming: 3 bases; J trimming: 0 bases; junction bases outside the gene matches: 4. Germline CDR1 is LNHDA and CDR2 is SQIVND (reference sequence). In DNA form, the CDR3 reads TGTGCCAGTAGTATCAGAACAGGGGGCTCTGGAAACACCATATATTTT. Encoded protein: CASSIRTGGSGNTIYF. The entire variable domain, with the rest obtained from reference TRBV19 and TRBJ1-3, is as follows: DGGITQSPKYLFRKEGQNVTLSCEQNLNHDAMYWYRQDPGQGLRLIYYSQIVNDFQKGDIAEGYSVSREKKESFPLTVTSAQKNPTAFYLCASSIRTGGSGNTIYFGEGSWLTVV.

The sample holds a few counts of this clone. The gene calls are TRBV20-1 and TRBJ2-3; 10 bases match TRBD2. This CDR3 region has 14 residues. Unmatched junction bases numbered 9, after V lost 3 bases and J lost 9 bases. Per the germline V gene, CDR1 is DFQATT and CDR2 is SNEGSKA (reference sequence). DNA for the CDR3: TGCAGTGCTAGTGGAGCGGGGGGGCCGTCGACGCAGTATTTT. It is translated as CSASGAGGPSTQYF.

V is TRBV2 and J is TRBJ1-5, with no clear D. Trimming left V 7 bases short and J 2 bases short, with 15 bases between. The CDR3 is made up of 15 amino acids. In germline, CDR1 is SNHLY, CDR2 FYNNEI. The CDR3 nucleotides read TGTGCCAGCACCCCAATCGGGGTCGGCAATCAGCCCCAGCATTTT. Translating gives CASTPIGVGNQPQHF.

The V call is TRBV6-1, the J call TRBJ1-2; possible D gene TRBD1, 6 bases. This CDR3 region has 13 residues. V was shortened by 3 bases and J by 2 bases, with 7 bases between the two germline ends. Germline assignment: CDR1 MNHNS and CDR2 SASEGT. For the CDR3, the DNA is TGTGCCAGCAGTGAGCAGGGGAACTATGGCTACACCTTC. It codes for CASSEQGNYGYTF.

The chain is built from TRBV5-1 and TRBJ2-3, with 11 bases matching TRBD2. Germline-derived CDR1 and CDR2 are SGHRS and YFSETQ. The CDR3 is 16 residues long. The J segment lost 2 bases and the V segment lost 4 bases, leaving 6 bases of the junction unmatched. The CDR3 sequence is CASSTGLAGTTDTQYF. The CDR3, as DNA: TGCGCCAGCAGCACCGGACTAGCGGGCACCACAGATACGCAGTATTTT.

The rearrangement joins TRBV4-2 to TRBJ2-7, with 10 bases fitting TRBD2. The ends lost 4 bases at V and 2 bases at J; junction bases unmatched: 5. Germline V gives CDR1 LGHNA, CDR2 YNFKEQ. The CDR3 has 15 amino acids. The CDR3 here is CASSPEREGTYEQYF. The CDR3, as DNA: TGTGCCAGCAGCCCCGAGCGGGAGGGAACCTACGAGCAGTACTTC.

V is TRBV6-2 or TRBV6-3 and J is TRBJ1-2; D is unresolved. V was shortened by 2 bases and J by 6 bases, with 10 bases between the two germline ends. The germline gives CDR1 MNHEY, CDR2 SVGEGT. The CDR3 consists of 13 residues. CDR3 sequence reads: CASSYGGVDGYTF. The CDR3 region has the DNA TGTGCCAGCAGTTACGGCGGGGTCGATGGCTACACCTTC.

The V call is TRBV21-1, the J call TRBJ1-2; the table's D gene call, TRBD1, was not cross checked with the DNA. TRBV21-1 is marked as a pseudogene. The CDR3 totals 15 residues. The DNA of the CDR3 is TGTGCCAGCAGCCGTAACGGACAGGGTTCCTATGGCTACACCTTC. This translates into CASSRNGQGSYGYTF.

This clone came up once. This chain joins TRBV4-1 and TRBJ2-3, with 9 bases fitting TRBD2. Germline V gene lookup returns CDR1 MGHRA and CDR2 YSYEKL. This CDR3 region has 16 residues. The junction had 13 bases not matched to a gene; V was cut back by 6 bases and J by 6 bases. This chain's CDR3 is CASSRPGLADQDTQYF. In DNA, the CDR3 is TGCGCCAGCAGTCGTCCGGGACTAGCAGACCAGGATACGCAGTATTTT.

This clone was seen more than once but under ten times. V is TRBV4-1 and J is TRBJ2-7; TRBD2 matches at 16 bases. After removal of 3 bases from V and 3 bases from J, the junction contained 8 bases not matched to a gene. The CDR3 consists of 18 residues. Per germline, CDR1 MGHRA and CDR2 YSYEKL. The CDR3 loop reads CASSHAGTSGRALYEQYF. The CDR3 DNA reads TGCGCCAGCAGCCACGCCGGGACTAGCGGGAGGGCACTCTACGAGCAGTACTTC.

The J gene is TRBJ2-7, the V gene TRBV7-2; D may be TRBD2 (5 bases). V was clipped by 3 bases and J by 2 bases, with 11 bases between them. CDR1 is SGHTA and CDR2 is FQGNSA in the germline V gene. The CDR3 runs 14 residues. The CDR3 bases are TGTGCCAGCAGCTTGGTAAGCGGACCCTACGAGCAGTACTTC. Protein product: CASSLVSGPYEQYF.

This chain uses TRBV3-1 (or the pseudogene TRBV3-2) with TRBJ1-2, with D possibly TRBD1 on 5 matching bases. V gave up 0 bases and J gave up 7 bases, with 12 bases separating them. This CDR3 has 14 amino acids. CDR1 and CDR2 (germline): LGHDT, YNNKEL (reference sequence). CDR3 loop: CASSQDPRDSGYTF. As DNA, the CDR3 is TGTGCCAGCAGCCAAGATCCCAGGGATAGTGGCTACACCTTC.

This sequence joins TRBV7-7 and TRBJ2-6, with D possibly matching TRBD2 (6 bases). V lost 5 bases and J 2 bases, leaving 10 bases between the germline ends. From germline, CDR1 is SSHAT and CDR2 FNYEAQ (reference sequence). The CDR3 spans 15 residues. CDR3 protein: CASSTGGPGANVLTF. CDR3 bases: TGTGCCAGCAGCACCGGAGGGCCTGGGGCCAACGTCCTGACTTTC.

J is TRBJ1-4 and V is TRBV9; unclear D gene. This CDR3 contains 15 residues. Germline CDR1 is SGDLS and CDR2 is YYNGEE. V was clipped by 6 bases and J by 5 bases, with 17 bases between them. The CDR3 region is CASNGGVTFNEKLFF. The CDR3 coding sequence is TGTGCCAGCAACGGCGGCGTGACCTTCAATGAAAAACTGTTTTTT.

The gene calls are TRBV25-1 and TRBJ1-2, with unresolved D. V was pared by 1 base and J by 4 bases, with 7 bases between. Germline V gene data show CDR1 as MGHDK and CDR2 as SYGVNS. There are 13 residues in the CDR3. CDR3 sequence (DNA): TGTGCCAGCAGTGAATCGGACTTCTATGGCTACACCTTC. Translating it yields CASSESDFYGYTF.

This clone was detected only once. This chain joins TRBV19 and TRBJ2-3, with 11 nucleotides matching TRBD2. The CDR3 contains 16 residues. V shed 5 bases, J shed 5 bases, and the junction held 9 bases outside the gene matches. Germline CDR1 and CDR2: LNHDA and SQIVND (reference sequence). The CDR3 spells CASSLLAGGLGDTQYF. CDR3 DNA: TGTGCCAGTAGTCTCTTAGCGGGAGGGTTAGGAGATACGCAGTATTTT.

The chain combines TRBV10-3 with TRBJ2-7; 7 positions agree with TRBD1. The CDR3 is made up of 15 amino acids. The germline V gene has CDR1 ENHRY and CDR2 SYGVKD. Germline trimming cut 7 bases from V and 4 bases from J; bases unmatched to any gene: 13. The CDR3 nucleotides are TGTGCCATCACTAGGGACAGAGGTCTCGGGTACGAGCAGTACTTC. Protein: CAITRDRGLGYEQYF.

The table lists this clone with a count of one. V is TRBV18 and J is TRBJ1-1; 7 bases match TRBD1. This CDR3 comprises 14 residues. Trimming cost V 7 bases and J 0 bases; bases outside gene matches: 5. Germline-derived CDR1 and CDR2 are KGHSH and LQKENI. The CDR3 coding sequence is TGTGCCAGCTGGGACAGAGGAATGAACACTGAAGCTTTCTTT. It yields the protein CASWDRGMNTEAFF.

The V and J genes are TRBV2 and TRBJ2-7; D perhaps matches TRBD2 (5 bases). Germline V gene sequence: CDR1 SNHLY, CDR2 FYNNEI. The length of the CDR3 is 12 residues. CDR3 nucleotides: TGTGCTCACCACGGGATCTCCTACGAGCAGTACTTC. Translated, it gives CAHHGISYEQYF.

The rearrangement uses TRBV5-1 and TRBJ2-2; 8 bases match TRBD2. V lost 4 bases, J lost 1 base, and 21 bases stayed unmatched. There are 21 residues in the CDR3. Germline V CDR1 and CDR2: SGHRS, YFSETQ. CDR3 nucleotide sequence: TGCGCCAGCAGCACTTCGGGGGGAACTTCTAGCGGGCCTAAGAACACCGGGGAGCTGTTTTTT. It encodes CASSTSGGTSSGPKNTGELFF. The variable domain in full, with the rest retrieved from reference TRBV5-1 and TRBJ2-2, is KAGVTQTPRYLIKTRGQQVTLSCSPISGHRSVSWYQQTPGQGLQFLFEYFSETQRNKGNFPGRFSGRQFSNSRSEMNVSTLELGDSALYLCASSTSGGTSSGPKNTGELFFGEGSRLTVL.

This CDR3 reads CASSLGTSGKTRSYNEQFF. CDR3 DNA: TGCGCCAGCAGCTTGGGGACTAGCGGGAAGACCCGCTCCTACAATGAGCAGTTCTTC. The gene calls are TRBV5-1 and TRBJ2-1; 12 positions match TRBD2. CDR3 size: 19 residues. Germline CDR1 and CDR2: SGHRS and YFSETQ. V trimming: 0 bases; J trimming: 0 bases; junction bases outside the gene matches: 7.

The V and J genes are TRBV7-3 and TRBJ1-1; 7 bases fit TRBD1. CDR3 length: 15 amino acids. V was clipped by 5 bases and J by 1 base; unmatched bases: 7. CDR1 and CDR2 (germline): SGHTA, FQGTGA. In DNA form, the CDR3 reads TGTGCCAGCAGCCCGCACGGGACAGAGAACACTGAAGCTTTCTTT. Protein: CASSPHGTENTEAFF.

V gene TRBV19 combines with J gene TRBJ2-5; D remains ambiguous. Per germline, CDR1 LNHDA and CDR2 SQIVND (reference sequence). The V end lost 1 base, the J end lost 5 bases, and 14 bases lay between the germline ends. This CDR3 is built from 15 residues. This CDR3 is CASSIARVIGETQYF. The CDR3 DNA is TGTGCCAGTAGTATAGCCCGGGTAATAGGCGAGACCCAGTACTTC.